The following is a T cell receptor (beta chain) sequence with its context. Its antigen is not identified. Trimming took 6 bases from V and 1 from J, leaving 5 bases between them. CDR3 size: 12 residues. Germline V gives CDR1 MNHEY, CDR2 SVGAGI. Stage II-IVA oral cavity squamous cell carcinoma was new and untreated by systemic or radiation therapy. Two replicates per tumor sample, mostly from around 4.9 ug of genomic DNA. Repertoires were generated with immunoSEQ multiplex PCR, while TCRdb's copy carries only in-frame clones and drops some. The table includes around 8,200 clones, around 53% detected once. This record belongs to a study of neoadjuvant anti-PD-1 for oral cavity cancer. Points from the study as a whole: Only three patients per response group were TCR-analyzed; validation needed.

The sequencing used tumor tissue, collected before nivolumab (anti-PD-1) treatment. The TCR comes from a person aged 35-79 years with oral cavity squamous cell carcinoma. V and J are TRBV6-5 and TRBJ2-3; the D gene could be TRBD1 or TRBD2 (5 bases each). CDR3 amino acids: CASRGGTDTQYF. DNA for the CDR3: TGTGCCAGCAGGGGGGGCACAGATACGCAGTATTTT.